This TCR beta chain derives from a study of blood T cell repertoires in COVID-19. Across the whole study: Sites in the United States, Italy and Spain provided acute and convalescent COVID-19 samples. The analysed material was cDNA or gDNA that came from T cells, B-cell-depleted T cells, or PBMCs.

This clone was observed a single time. The V gene's germline CDR1 is SGHRS and CDR2 YFSETQ. V shed 0 bases and J shed 2 bases, with 14 bases lying between them. The CDR3 sequence is 16 residues long. In the source study's methods: Amplification with reference gene primers provided the estimates of nucleated cell counts. The data were produced by immunoSEQ multiplex PCR, yet TCRdb's version contains in-frame clones alone and is incomplete. Clonal size and the V and J genes are those of that table, whereas D and trimming came from the DNA. Found here are 200,000 or so clones, 85% to 90% of them singletons; the top ten hold about 6%.

The receptor was isolated from a man aged 80 or over with acute or convalescent COVID-19. The V call is TRBV5-1, the J call TRBJ1-2; tentative D call: TRBD1 (6 bases). The source material was peripheral blood. As DNA, the CDR3 is TGCGCCAGCAGCTTGGGAGAAATGAGGGGGAACTATGGCTACACCTTC. Encoded protein: CASSLGEMRGNYGYTF.